The clone carrying this TCR beta chain was counted only a few times. The data derive from a study of T cells in Graves' hyperthyroidism and ophthalmopathy. TCR beta CDR3 region amplification was performed from RNA transcripts. A set of HTBI primers served as the primers for a first-round RT-PCR of the TCR CDR3. A single record per CDR3 protein comes from TCRdb applying MiXCR to the multiplex PCR reads. The data hold about 380,000 distinct CDR3 sequences, with less than 20% observed a single time. The CDR3 runs to 17 residues. The germline V gene has CDR1 SGHDT and CDR2 YYEEEE. Germline trimming cut 3 bases from V and 2 bases from J; bases unmatched to any gene: 6.

The chain couples TRBV5-6 to TRBJ2-3, with 13 bases lining up with TRBD2. The sequencing sample was made of blood. The sequence was obtained from a man aged 18-30 years with Graves' ophthalmopathy. The CDR3 loop reads CASSWGTSGDYTDTQYF. The CDR3 DNA follows: TGTGCCAGCAGCTGGGGGACTAGCGGGGACTACACAGATACGCAGTATTTT.